This record covers a single TCR beta chain. A much larger clone differs from this one at a single base, so this may be a read error. The data originate from a study of blood T cell repertoires in COVID-19. Study as a whole: Italy, Spain and the United States were the sources of the convalescent and acute COVID-19 samples. T cells, B-cell-depleted T cells, or PBMCs provided the cDNA or gDNA that served as material.

The authors' processing: How many nucleated cells were present was estimated from reference gene primer amplification. Assay: immunoSEQ multiplex PCR; the TCRdb copy retains only in-frame clones and omits some. V and J calls plus clone size are reproduced from that table; the DNA served to infer D and trimming. The sample comprises about 180,000 clones, 80% to 90% of which are singletons, and approximately 11% rests with the top ten. Germline V gene data show CDR1 as SGHKS and CDR2 as YYEKEE (reference sequence). CDR3 length: 14 amino acids. The V and J ends lost 4 bases and 2 bases, in that order; junction bases with no gene match: 1.

The chain uses TRBV5-5 and TRBJ1-5; 9 positions agree with TRBD1. The TCR sequence derives from a human donor with active or convalescent COVID-19. The donor label of this sample is uncertain. The specimen sequenced was peripheral blood. Here the CDR3 reads CASSRTGGNQPQHF. Written as DNA, the CDR3 is TGTGCCAGCAGCCGGACAGGGGGCAATCAGCCCCAGCATTTT.